The rows below give T cell receptor beta chains drawn from one sample of a study of cytomegalovirus exposure and HLA in healthy donors. Sequencing used immunoSEQ multiplex PCR; TCRdb keeps in-frame clones, though not all of them. The sample carries about 130,000 clones, 74% recorded once. The specimen sequenced was PBMCs. The receptor source for this set is a woman between 50 and 59 years old in good health and CMV-seropositive. The CDR3 runs from the conserved cysteine through the conserved F or W. The D gene is left open where the match is weak. Clone sizes are given selectively: once, few, many, or a class where the clone is expanded.

j_call clone_size d_call v_call cdr3_aa cdr3_nt
TRBJ1-4 once TRBD1 TRBV29-1 CSARARDRGGEKLFF TGCAGCGCTAGGGCGCGGGACAGGGGCGGTGAAAAACTGTTTTTT
TRBJ1-6 - TRBD1 TRBV6-5 CASSLRRDRGQSLHF TGTGCCAGCAGCTTAAGAAGGGACAGGGGTCAATCCCTCCACTTT
TRBJ1-4 - TRBD1 TRBV23-1 CASSQSGQGTEKLFF TGCGCCAGCAGTCAATCAGGACAGGGGACTGAAAAACTGTTTTTT
TRBJ1-6 few - TRBV30 CAWSGQRLDSPLHF TGTGCCTGGAGTGGACAGAGACTGGATTCACCCCTCCACTTT
TRBJ1-2 - - TRBV29-1 CSVEFSGANYGYTF TGCAGCGTTGAATTCTCAGGCGCTAACTATGGCTACACCTTC
TRBJ1-5 - - TRBV5-6 CASSLSRGNQPQHF TGTGCCAGCAGCTTATCCCGGGGTAATCAGCCCCAGCATTTT
TRBJ2-7 - - TRBV7-2 CASSFNGASVGEQYF TGTGCCAGCAGCTTCAATGGGGCTTCTGTAGGCGAGCAGTACTTC
TRBJ2-3 once - TRBV7-6 CASSAKADTQYF TGTGCCAGCAGCGCGAAAGCAGATACGCAGTATTTT
TRBJ1-2 - TRBD1 TRBV7-9 CASSLSLVGGAYGYTF TGTGCCAGCAGCTTAAGTTTGGTAGGGGGCGCCTATGGCTACACCTTC
TRBJ2-2 few TRBD2 TRBV6-4 CASSVGLAGTGELFF TGTGCCAGCAGTGTCGGACTAGCGGGCACCGGGGAGCTGTTTTTT
TRBJ1-2 - TRBD1 TRBV4-1 CASSQRTGVNYGYTF TGCGCCAGCAGCCAGCGGACAGGAGTTAACTATGGCTACACCTTC
TRBJ2-7 - - TRBV6-5 CASSYFAGSYEQYF TGTGCCAGCAGTTACTTCGCGGGCTCCTACGAGCAGTACTTC
TRBJ2-5 - - TRBV7-9 CASSKPLGEETQYF TGTGCCAGCAGCAAACCCCTAGGGGAAGAGACCCAGTACTTC
TRBJ2-7 - TRBD1 TRBV29-1 CSVEYRGLGEQYF TGCAGCGTTGAATACAGGGGCCTAGGCGAGCAGTACTTC
TRBJ1-6 - - TRBV4-2 CASSELRGNNSPLHF TGTGCCAGCAGCGAGCTCAGGGGAAATAATTCACCCCTCCACTTT
TRBJ1-1 - TRBD1 TRBV5-1 CASSLGNRGRRTEAFF TGCGCCAGCAGCTTGGGGAACAGGGGGCGCCGCACTGAAGCTTTCTTT
TRBJ2-7 - TRBD1 TRBV11-3 CASSLGDSSRSYEQYF TGTGCCAGCAGCTTAGGGGACAGTAGCAGGTCCTACGAGCAGTACTTC
TRBJ1-3 - - TRBV6-6 CASSWEVSGNTIYF TGTGCCAGCAGTTGGGAGGTCTCTGGAAACACCATATATTTT
TRBJ1-4 few - TRBV5-1 CASSSGLNGNEKLFF TGCGCCAGCAGCTCGGGACTAAATGGAAACGAAAAACTGTTTTTT
TRBJ2-2 - - TRBV19 CASSAGRVFTGELFF TGTGCCAGTAGTGCCGGGAGAGTTTTCACCGGGGAGCTGTTTTTT
TRBJ1-6 once - TRBV4-3 CASSQDGGPAPLHF TGCGCCAGCAGCCAAGACGGCGGCCCGGCGCCCCTCCACTTT
TRBJ2-5 few TRBD2 TRBV5-4 CASSLNSGAQETQYF TGTGCCAGCAGCTTAAATAGCGGGGCCCAAGAGACCCAGTACTTC